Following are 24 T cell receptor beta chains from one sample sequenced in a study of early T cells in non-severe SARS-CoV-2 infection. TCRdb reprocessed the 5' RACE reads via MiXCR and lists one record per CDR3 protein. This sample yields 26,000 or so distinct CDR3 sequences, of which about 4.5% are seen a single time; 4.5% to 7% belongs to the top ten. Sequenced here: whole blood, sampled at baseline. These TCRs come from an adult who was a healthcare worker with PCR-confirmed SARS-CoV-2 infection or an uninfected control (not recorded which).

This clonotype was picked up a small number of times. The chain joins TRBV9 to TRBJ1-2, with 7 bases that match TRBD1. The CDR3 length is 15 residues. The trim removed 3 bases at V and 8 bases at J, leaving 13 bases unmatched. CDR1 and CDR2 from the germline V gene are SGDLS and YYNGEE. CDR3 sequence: CASSAVTGGQRGYTF. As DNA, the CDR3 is TGTGCCAGCAGCGCAGTGACTGGGGGACAGAGAGGCTACACCTTC. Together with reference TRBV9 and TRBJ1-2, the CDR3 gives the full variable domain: DSGVTQTPKHLITATGQRVTLRCSPRSGDLSVYWYQQSLDQGLQFLIQYYNGEERAKGNILERFSAQQFPDLHSELNLSSLELGDSALYFCASSAVTGGQRGYTFGSGTRLTVV.

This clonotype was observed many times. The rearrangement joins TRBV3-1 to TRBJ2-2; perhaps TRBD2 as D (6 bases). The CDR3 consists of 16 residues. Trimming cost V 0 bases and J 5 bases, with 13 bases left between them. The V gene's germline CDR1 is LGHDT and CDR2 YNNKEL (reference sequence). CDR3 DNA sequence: TGTGCCAGCAGCCAAGACCACACCGGGGGAACCGGGGAGCTGTTTTTT. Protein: CASSQDHTGGTGELFF.

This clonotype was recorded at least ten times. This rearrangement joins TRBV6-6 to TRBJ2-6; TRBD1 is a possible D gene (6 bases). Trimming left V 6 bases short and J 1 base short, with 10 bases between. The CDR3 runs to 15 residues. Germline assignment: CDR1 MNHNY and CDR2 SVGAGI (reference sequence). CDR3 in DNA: TGTGCCAGCAGAACAGACAGGTCTGGGGCCAACGTCCTGACTTTC. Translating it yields CASRTDRSGANVLTF.

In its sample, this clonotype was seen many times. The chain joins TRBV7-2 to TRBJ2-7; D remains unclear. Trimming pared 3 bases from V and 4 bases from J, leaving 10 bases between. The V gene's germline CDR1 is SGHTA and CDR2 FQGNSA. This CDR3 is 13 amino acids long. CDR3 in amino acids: CASSFGRTYEQYF. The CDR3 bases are TGTGCCAGCAGCTTTGGCAGAACTTACGAGCAGTACTTC.

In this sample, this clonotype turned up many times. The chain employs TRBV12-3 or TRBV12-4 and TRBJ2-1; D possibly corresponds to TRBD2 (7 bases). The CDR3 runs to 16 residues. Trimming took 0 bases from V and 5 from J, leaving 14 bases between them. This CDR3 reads CASSLARGTPNNEQFF. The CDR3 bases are TGTGCCAGCAGTTTAGCGCGGGGGACACCTAACAATGAGCAGTTCTTC.

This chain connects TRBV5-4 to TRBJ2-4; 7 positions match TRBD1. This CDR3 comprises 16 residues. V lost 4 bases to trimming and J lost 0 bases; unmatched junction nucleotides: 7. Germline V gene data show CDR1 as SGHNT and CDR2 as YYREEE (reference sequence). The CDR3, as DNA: TGTGCCAGCAGCCCAGGGGGAATAGGAGCCAAAAACATTCAGTACTTC. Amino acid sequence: CASSPGGIGAKNIQYF.

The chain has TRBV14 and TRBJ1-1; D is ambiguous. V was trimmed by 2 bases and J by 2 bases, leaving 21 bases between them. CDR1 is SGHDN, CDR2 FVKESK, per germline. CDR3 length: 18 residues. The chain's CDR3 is CASSQRPMITGDNTEAFF. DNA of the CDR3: TGTGCCAGCAGCCAACGCCCTATGATTACTGGAGATAACACTGAAGCTTTCTTT.

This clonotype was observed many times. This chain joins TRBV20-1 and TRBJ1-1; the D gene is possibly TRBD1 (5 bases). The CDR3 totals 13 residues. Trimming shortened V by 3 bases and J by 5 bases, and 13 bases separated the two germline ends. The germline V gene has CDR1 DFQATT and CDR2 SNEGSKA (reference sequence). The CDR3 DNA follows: TGCAGTGCTAGGGGGGAAGGGGAGACTGAAGCTTTCTTT. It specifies CSARGEGETEAFF.

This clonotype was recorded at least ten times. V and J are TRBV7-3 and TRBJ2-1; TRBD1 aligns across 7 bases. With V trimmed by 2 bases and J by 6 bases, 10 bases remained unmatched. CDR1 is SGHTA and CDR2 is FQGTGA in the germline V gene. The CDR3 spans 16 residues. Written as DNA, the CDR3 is TGTGCCAGCAGCTTAGGGGCCCAGACAGGGATCAATGAGCAGTTCTTC. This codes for CASSLGAQTGINEQFF.

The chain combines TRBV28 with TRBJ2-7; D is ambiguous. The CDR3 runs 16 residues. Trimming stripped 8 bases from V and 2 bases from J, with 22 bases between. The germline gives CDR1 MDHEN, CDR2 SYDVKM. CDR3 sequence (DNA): TGTGCCAGCTTCCCACCGCGACCAGGAAGCACCTACGAGCAGTACTTC. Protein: CASFPPRPGSTYEQYF.

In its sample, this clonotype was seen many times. CDR3 amino acids: CASSPRTDSGANVLTF. The DNA of the CDR3 is TGTGCCAGCTCACCACGGACAGACTCTGGGGCCAACGTCCTGACTTTC. The chain couples TRBV18 to TRBJ2-6, with D tentatively TRBD1 (6 bases). Germline CDR1 KGHSH, CDR2 LQKENI. CDR3 length: 16 residues. V was clipped by 1 base and J by 0 bases, with 7 bases between them.

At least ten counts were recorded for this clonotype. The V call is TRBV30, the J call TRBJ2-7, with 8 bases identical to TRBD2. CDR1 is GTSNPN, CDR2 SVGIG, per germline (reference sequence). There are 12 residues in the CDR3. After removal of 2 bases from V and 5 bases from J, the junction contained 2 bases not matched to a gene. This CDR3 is CAWSRGGDEQYF. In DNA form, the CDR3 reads TGTGCCTGGAGTCGGGGGGGCGACGAGCAGTACTTC.

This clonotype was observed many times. The CDR3 sequence: CASRPGMISTDTQYF. CDR3 DNA sequence: TGTGCCAGCCGACCCGGTATGATAAGCACAGATACGCAGTATTTT. The chain couples TRBV18 to TRBJ2-3; D is unclear. The CDR3 covers 15 residues. Germline CDR1 reads KGHSH; CDR2 reads LQKENI. Trimming shortened V by 8 bases and J by 0 bases, and 15 bases separated the two germline ends.

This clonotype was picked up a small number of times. CDR3 nucleotides: TGCAGCGTTGTGGGGAGCCTTATTCCCTACGAGCAGTACTTC. Protein product: CSVVGSLIPYEQYF. This chain joins TRBV29-1 and TRBJ2-7; D is perhaps TRBD2 (5 bases). The length of the CDR3 is 14 residues. In germline, CDR1 is SQVTM, CDR2 ANQGSEA. V lost 4 bases and J lost 2, with 15 bases in between.

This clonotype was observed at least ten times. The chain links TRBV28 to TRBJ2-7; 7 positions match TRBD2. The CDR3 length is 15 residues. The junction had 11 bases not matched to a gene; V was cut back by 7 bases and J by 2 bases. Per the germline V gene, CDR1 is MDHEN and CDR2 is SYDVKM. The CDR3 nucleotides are TGTGCCAGCATGCGGCGGGGGACGGGCACCTACGAGCAGTACTTC. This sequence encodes CASMRRGTGTYEQYF.

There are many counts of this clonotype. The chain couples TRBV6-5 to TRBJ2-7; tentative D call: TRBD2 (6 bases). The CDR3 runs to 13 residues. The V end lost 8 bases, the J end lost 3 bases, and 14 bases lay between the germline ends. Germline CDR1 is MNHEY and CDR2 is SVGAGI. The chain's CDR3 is CASRRAERYEQYF. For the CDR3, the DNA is TGTGCCAGCCGGAGGGCCGAACGCTACGAGCAGTACTTC.

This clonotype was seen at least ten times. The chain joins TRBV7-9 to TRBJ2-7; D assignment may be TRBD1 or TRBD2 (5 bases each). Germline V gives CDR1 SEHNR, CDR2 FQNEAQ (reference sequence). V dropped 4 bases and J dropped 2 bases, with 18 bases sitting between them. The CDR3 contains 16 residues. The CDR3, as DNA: TGTGCCAGCAGCTCCTACGGGTCGGGGCAGACCTACGAGCAGTACTTC. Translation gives CASSSYGSGQTYEQYF.

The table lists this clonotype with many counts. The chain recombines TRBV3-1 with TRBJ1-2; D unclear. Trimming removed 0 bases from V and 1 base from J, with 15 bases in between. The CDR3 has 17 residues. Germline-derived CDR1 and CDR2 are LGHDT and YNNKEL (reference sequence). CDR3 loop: CASSQDPNSEINYGYTF. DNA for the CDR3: TGTGCCAGCAGCCAAGATCCCAACAGCGAAATTAACTATGGCTACACCTTC. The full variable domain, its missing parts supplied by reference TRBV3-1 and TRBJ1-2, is DTAVSQTPKYLVTQMGNDKSIKCEQNLGHDTMYWYKQDSKKFLKIMFSYNNKELIINETVPNRFSPKSPDKAHLNLHINSLELGDSAVYFCASSQDPNSEINYGYTFGSGTRLTVV.

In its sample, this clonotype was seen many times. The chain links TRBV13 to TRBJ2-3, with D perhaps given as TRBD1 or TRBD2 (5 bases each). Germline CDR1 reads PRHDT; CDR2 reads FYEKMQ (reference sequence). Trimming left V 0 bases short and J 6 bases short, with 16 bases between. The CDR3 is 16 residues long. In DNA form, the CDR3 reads TGTGCCAGCAGCTTAGGGTATGGCAGGGACGATGATACGCAGTATTTT. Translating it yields CASSLGYGRDDDTQYF. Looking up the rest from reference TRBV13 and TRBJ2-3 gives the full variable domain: AAGVIQSPRHLIKEKRETATLKCYPIPRHDTVYWYQQGPGQDPQFLISFYEKMQSDKGSIPDRFSAQQFSDYHSELNMSSLELGDSALYFCASSLGYGRDDDTQYFGPGTRLTVL.

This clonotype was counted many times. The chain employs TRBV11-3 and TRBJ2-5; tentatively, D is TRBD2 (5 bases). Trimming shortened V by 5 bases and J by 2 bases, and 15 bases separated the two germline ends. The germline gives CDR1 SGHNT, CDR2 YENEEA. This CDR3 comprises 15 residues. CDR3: CASSPQSGRQETQYF. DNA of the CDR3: TGTGCCAGCAGCCCCCAAAGCGGCCGTCAAGAGACCCAGTACTTC. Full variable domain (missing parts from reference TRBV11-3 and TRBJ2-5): EAGVVQSPRYKIIEKKQPVAFWCNPISGHNTLYWYLQNLGQGPELLIRYENEEAVDDSQLPKDRFSAERLKGVDSTLKIQPAELGDSAVYLCASSPQSGRQETQYFGPGTRLLVL.

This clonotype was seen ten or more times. The CDR3 loop is CASKGATNEKLFF. CDR3 sequence (DNA): TGTGCCAGCAAGGGAGCAACTAATGAAAAACTGTTTTTT. J is TRBJ1-4 and V is TRBV6-5; D gene uncertain. The length of the CDR3 is 13 residues. Deletions cut 7 bases from V and 0 bases from J, with 6 bases between. CDR1 MNHEY and CDR2 SVGAGI come from the germline V gene.

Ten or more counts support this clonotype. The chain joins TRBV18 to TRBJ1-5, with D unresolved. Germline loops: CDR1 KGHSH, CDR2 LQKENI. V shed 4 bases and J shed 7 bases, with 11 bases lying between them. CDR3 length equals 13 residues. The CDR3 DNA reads TGTGCCAGCTCACTTGGGGAAAACCAGCCCCAGCATTTT. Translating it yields CASSLGENQPQHF. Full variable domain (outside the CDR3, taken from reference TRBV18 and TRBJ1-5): NAGVMQNPRHLVRRRGQEARLRCSPMKGHSHVYWYRQLPEEGLKFMVYLQKENIIDESGMPKERFSAEFPKEGPSILRIQQVVRGDSAAYFCASSLGENQPQHFGDGTRLSIL.

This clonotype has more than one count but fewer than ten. The CDR3 reads CASSLRRDSSTDTQYF. The CDR3, as DNA: TGTGCCAGCAGCTTACGCCGGGACTCTAGCACAGATACGCAGTATTTT. The V call is TRBV5-4, the J call TRBJ2-3, with D possibly matching TRBD2 (6 bases). This CDR3 is 16 amino acids long. V was pared by 2 bases and J by 0 bases, with 13 bases between. Germline V gene sequence: CDR1 SGHNT, CDR2 YYREEE (reference sequence).

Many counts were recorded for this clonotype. The CDR3 nucleotides read TGTGCCAGCTCACCGCGACAACTCTCTGGAAACACCATATATTTT. Translating it yields CASSPRQLSGNTIYF. The J gene is TRBJ1-3, the V gene TRBV18; D is unresolved. Germline V CDR1 and CDR2: KGHSH, LQKENI. The CDR3 spans 15 residues. V was pared by 3 bases and J by 0 bases, with 9 bases between.